This T cell receptor beta chain stems from a study of blood T cell repertoires in COVID-19. About the study: PBMCs, B-cell-depleted T cells, or T cells were the source of the cDNA or gDNA that made up the material.

Generated by immunoSEQ multiplex PCR, the TCRdb table keeps only in-frame clones and is missing some. The data contain 250,000 or so clones, 70% to 85% of them seen just once; the ten biggest clones take up 1.9%. V dropped 5 bases and J dropped 4 bases, with 10 bases sitting between them. The CDR3 covers 12 residues. This clonotype originated in a woman older than 75 with acute or convalescent COVID-19. The specimen was peripheral blood. J is TRBJ2-7 and V is TRBV5-3; D remains ambiguous. TRBV5-3 is marked as an open reading frame, function uncertain. As DNA, the CDR3 is TGTGCCAGAAGTTATAGAGATTACGAGCAGTACTTC. As protein: CARSYRDYEQYF.